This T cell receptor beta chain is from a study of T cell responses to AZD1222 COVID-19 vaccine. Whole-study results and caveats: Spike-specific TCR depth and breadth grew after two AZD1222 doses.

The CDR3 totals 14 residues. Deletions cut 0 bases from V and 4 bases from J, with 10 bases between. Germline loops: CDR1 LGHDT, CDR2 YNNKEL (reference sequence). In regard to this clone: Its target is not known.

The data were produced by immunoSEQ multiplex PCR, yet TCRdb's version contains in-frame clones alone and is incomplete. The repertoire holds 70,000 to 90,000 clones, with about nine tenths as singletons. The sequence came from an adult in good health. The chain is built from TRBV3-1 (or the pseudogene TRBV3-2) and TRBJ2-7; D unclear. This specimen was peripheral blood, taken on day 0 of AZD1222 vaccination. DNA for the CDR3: TGTGCCAGCAGCCAAGATCTGACACATTACGAGCAGTACTTC. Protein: CASSQDLTHYEQYF.